The present TCR beta chain was sequenced within a study of blood T cell repertoires in COVID-19. Across the whole study: The United States, Italy and Spain provided the acute and convalescent COVID-19 samples. Sample material is recorded as cDNA or gDNA derived from T cells, B-cell-depleted T cells, or PBMCs.

Only one count was recorded for this clone. The CDR3 is made up of 14 amino acids. V lost 5 bases, J lost 2 bases, and 13 bases lay in between. Germline assignment: CDR1 SGHNT and CDR2 YENEEA. In the authors' workflow: Nucleated cell number was recorded as an estimate derived from reference gene primer amplification. Generated by immunoSEQ multiplex PCR, the TCRdb table keeps only in-frame clones and is missing some. D and trimming were read from the DNA, whereas the V and J calls and clone size are those reported in that table. The table records some 200,000 clones, around four fifths of them present only once.

The chain recombines TRBV11-3 with TRBJ2-7, with D possibly being TRBD1 (5 bases). Sequencing input: peripheral blood. The sequence derives from a woman older than 75 with active or convalescent COVID-19. CDR3 nucleotide sequence: TGTGCCAGCAGCCCACGGAAGGGGACCTACGAGCAGTACTTC. Translating it yields CASSPRKGTYEQYF.